Presented here are 16 T cell receptor beta chains from one specimen sequenced in a study of human T cells and chemical hapten exposure. TCRdb re-called the RACE reads with MiXCR, one entry per CDR3 protein. The sample carries about 65,000 distinct CDR3 sequences, about 6% recorded once. Documented time point: healthy volunteer bleed at 6 weeks. The study extracted total RNA from unfractionated whole blood. Sample: whole blood. The source is a female donor in good health. Some clones in this sample may be carry-over from other donors' samples.

This clonotype was detected many times. The rearrangement joins TRBV6-2 or TRBV6-3 to TRBJ2-3; D tentatively reads TRBD1 or TRBD2 (5 bases each). Deletions cut 10 bases from V and 5 bases from J, with 16 bases between. The CDR3 is made up of 13 amino acids. CDR1 and CDR2 (germline): MNHEY, SVGEGT. CDR3 protein: CATRVGAVDTQYF. The CDR3 DNA reads TGTGCCACCAGAGTCGGGGCTGTAGATACGCAGTATTTT.

This clonotype was picked up many times. The chain is built from TRBV10-2 and TRBJ2-7; TRBD2 might be the D (6 bases). V lost 10 bases to trimming and J lost 7 bases, with 23 bases between them. The CDR3 extends over 14 amino acids. Germline V CDR1 and CDR2: WSHSY, SAAADI. CDR3 loop: CANVRDSKRREQYF. CDR3 DNA: TGCGCCAACGTCCGGGACTCAAAACGGAGGGAGCAGTACTTC.

The chain employs TRBV7-3 and TRBJ1-1; 8 nucleotides line up with TRBD1. After removal of 8 bases from V and 4 bases from J, the junction contained 6 bases not matched to a gene. Germline CDR1 reads SGHTA; CDR2 reads FQGTGA. The CDR3 totals 13 residues. The CDR3 DNA is TGTGCCAGCGGCCAAGGACAGGGCACTGAAGCTTTCTTT. This gives the protein CASGQGQGTEAFF.

At least ten counts were recorded for this clonotype. The CDR3 region is CATSDLGLKDTQYF. The DNA of the CDR3 is TGTGCCACCAGTGATTTGGGACTGAAAGATACGCAGTATTTT. The chain couples TRBV24-1 to TRBJ2-3; D might be TRBD2 (5 bases). Germline CDR1 and CDR2: KGHDR and SFDVKD. V lost 0 bases and J lost 5, with 8 bases in between. This CDR3 is 14 amino acids long.

This clonotype showed up just a few times. The chain joins TRBV29-1 to TRBJ2-5; the D gene is possibly TRBD1 (6 bases). The germline gives CDR1 SQVTM, CDR2 ANQGSEA. Between the trimmed V and J ends, which lost 3 bases and 4 bases, there was a span of 12 bases. This CDR3 has 13 amino acids. The CDR3 spells CSVDTGSGETQYF. DNA of the CDR3: TGCAGCGTTGATACAGGGAGTGGAGAGACCCAGTACTTC.

This clonotype was seen many times. The chain uses TRBV6-4 and TRBJ1-6; D is unresolved. Per germline, CDR1 MRHNA and CDR2 SNTAGT. Trimming stripped 5 bases from V and 0 bases from J, with 11 bases between. This CDR3 spans 16 amino acids. The CDR3 sequence: CASSPDPSSYNSPLHF. DNA for the CDR3: TGTGCCAGCAGTCCGGACCCCAGCTCCTATAATTCACCCCTCCACTTT.

This rearrangement joins TRBV10-3 to TRBJ2-5; a weak D match, TRBD1 (6 bases). The germline CDR1 and CDR2 sequences are ENHRY and SYGVKD. V lost 4 bases and J lost 0, with 6 bases in between. The CDR3 is made up of 13 amino acids. This CDR3 is CAISGDNQETQYF. CDR3 in DNA: TGTGCCATCAGTGGGGACAACCAAGAGACCCAGTACTTC.

This clonotype has more than one count but fewer than ten. The chain couples TRBV5-1 to TRBJ2-5; maybe TRBD2 (6 bases). The germline V and J ends were trimmed by 4 bases and 5 bases, with 18 bases remaining between them. CDR1 is SGHRS and CDR2 is YFSETQ in the germline V gene. The CDR3 is 15 residues long. CDR3 sequence: CASSSSGLRWETQYF. The DNA for the CDR3 is TGCGCCAGCAGCAGCTCGGGACTGAGGTGGGAGACCCAGTACTTC.

Ten or more counts support this clonotype. The chain uses TRBV20-1 and TRBJ1-1; unclear D gene. Germline CDR1 is DFQATT and CDR2 is SNEGSKA (reference sequence). The CDR3 sequence is 12 residues long. V was shortened by 1 base and J by 7 bases, with 10 bases between the two germline ends. The CDR3 DNA follows: TGCAGTGCTAGAGTCGGCCATTATGAAGCTTTCTTT. Protein: CSARVGHYEAFF.

The table lists this clonotype with many counts. The chain links TRBV7-7 to TRBJ2-5; 9 bases agree with TRBD1. The junction had 14 bases not matched to a gene; V was cut back by 5 bases and J by 1 base. The CDR3 length is 18 residues. Germline CDR1 reads SSHAT; CDR2 reads FNYEAQ (reference sequence). The CDR3, as DNA: TGTGCCAGCAGCCGCGACGACTGGACAGGGGCGATCCAAGAGACCCAGTACTTC. This translates into CASSRDDWTGAIQETQYF.

In this sample, this clonotype turned up a few times. The CDR3 sequence: CASRRENYGYTF. In DNA, the CDR3 is TGTGCCAGCCGCAGGGAAAACTATGGCTACACCTTC. This chain connects TRBV28 to TRBJ1-2; weak D call: TRBD1 (5 bases). The CDR3 runs to 12 residues. The germline CDR1 and CDR2 sequences are MDHEN and SYDVKM. V dropped 8 bases and J dropped 2 bases, with 9 bases sitting between them.

This clonotype has a count of ten or more. The rearrangement uses TRBV2 and TRBJ1-1; D not certain. V lost 6 bases and J lost 5, with 13 bases in between. This CDR3 contains 13 residues. CDR1 is SNHLY and CDR2 is FYNNEI in the germline V gene. This CDR3 reads CASRGMSGTEAFF. The CDR3 DNA reads TGTGCCAGCAGGGGAATGTCGGGGACTGAAGCTTTCTTT.

This clonotype showed up just a few times. This chain uses TRBV29-1 with TRBJ1-1; D is unclear. Deletions cut 7 bases from V and 4 bases from J, with 10 bases between. CDR1 is SQVTM, CDR2 ANQGSEA, per germline. The CDR3 extends over 11 amino acids. The CDR3 DNA reads TGCAGCGCGTTACAGAGCACTGAAGCTTTCTTT. It is translated as CSALQSTEAFF.

This clonotype was recorded at least ten times. The chain is built from TRBV6-5 and TRBJ2-5; either TRBD1 or TRBD2 may supply D (5 bases each). CDR1 and CDR2 from the germline V gene are MNHEY and SVGAGI. V was cut by 4 bases and J by 5 bases, with 8 bases left in between. CDR3 length: 12 residues. The CDR3, as DNA: TGTGCCAGCAGTTCTGGGGGTGAGACCCAGTACTTC. Translation: CASSSGGETQYF.

In its sample, this clonotype was seen a few times. The genes are TRBV28 and TRBJ2-1, with a weak D call TRBD1 (6 bases). The CDR3 consists of 16 residues. Germline CDR1 reads MDHEN; CDR2 reads SYDVKM. The germline V and J ends were trimmed by 2 bases and 5 bases, with 16 bases remaining between them. Here the CDR3 reads CASSLGGRAGNNEQFF. In DNA form, the CDR3 reads TGTGCCAGCAGTTTAGGGGGCAGGGCTGGAAACAATGAGCAGTTCTTC.

This clonotype has at least ten counts. The chain carries TRBV20-1 and TRBJ2-3, with TRBD2 identical over 11 bases. Per germline, CDR1 DFQATT and CDR2 SNEGSKA (reference sequence). V shed 6 bases, J shed 4 bases, and the junction held 12 bases outside the gene matches. The CDR3 sequence is 16 residues long. CDR3 protein: CSAQSAGLAGADTQYF. Written as DNA, the CDR3 is TGCAGTGCACAGTCCGCCGGACTAGCGGGCGCAGATACGCAGTATTTT.